Included here is one TCR beta chain sequence, with context. Its antigen remains unknown. Execution of the assay was at deep level. Only in-frame clones appear in the TCRdb table, and some are missing; sequencing was by immunoSEQ multiplex PCR. The sample contains about 2,500,000 clones, more than 90% of which appear only once. From germline, CDR1 is SGHRS and CDR2 YFSETQ. Deletions cut 3 bases from V and 4 bases from J, with 9 bases between. CDR3 length: 13 residues. The data were taken from a study of shared clonotypes between healthy human individuals. General study findings and limits: Several donors showed sharing of 4.5% to 6% of naive CD4 clonotypes.

This sequence originates from a man younger than 35 in good health. The specimen was naive CD4+ T cells sorted from blood. Indicated subset: CD45RA+ positively selected. This chain uses TRBV5-1 with TRBJ2-3; TRBD2 is a possible D gene (5 bases). CDR3 amino acids: CASSWTWSDTQYF. CDR3 bases: TGCGCCAGCAGCTGGACTTGGTCAGATACGCAGTATTTT.